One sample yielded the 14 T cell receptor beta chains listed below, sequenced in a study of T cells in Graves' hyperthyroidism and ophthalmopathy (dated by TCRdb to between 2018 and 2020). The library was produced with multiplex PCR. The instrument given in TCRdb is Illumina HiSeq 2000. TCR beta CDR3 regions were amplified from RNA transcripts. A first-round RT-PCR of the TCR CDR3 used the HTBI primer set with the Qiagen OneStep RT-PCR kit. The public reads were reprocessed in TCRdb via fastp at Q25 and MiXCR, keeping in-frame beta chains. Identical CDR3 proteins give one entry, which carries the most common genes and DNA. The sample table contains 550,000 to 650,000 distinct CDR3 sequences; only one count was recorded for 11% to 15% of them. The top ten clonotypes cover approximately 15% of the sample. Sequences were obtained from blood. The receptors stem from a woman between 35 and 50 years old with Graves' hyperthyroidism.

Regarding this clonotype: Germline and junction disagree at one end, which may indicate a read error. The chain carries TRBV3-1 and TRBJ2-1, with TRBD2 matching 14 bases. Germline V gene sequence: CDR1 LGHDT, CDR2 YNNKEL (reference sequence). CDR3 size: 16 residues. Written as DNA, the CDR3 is TGTGCCGGCAGCCGGGACCAAGGACTAGCGGGAGGTGAGCAGTTCTTC. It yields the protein CAGSRDQGLAGGEQFF.

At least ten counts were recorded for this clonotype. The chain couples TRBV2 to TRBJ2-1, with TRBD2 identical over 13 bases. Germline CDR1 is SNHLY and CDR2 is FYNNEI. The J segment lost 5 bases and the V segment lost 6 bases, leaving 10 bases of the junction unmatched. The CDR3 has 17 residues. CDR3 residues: CASSGGLAGVFHNEQFF. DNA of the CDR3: TGTGCCAGCAGCGGAGGACTAGCGGGAGTATTCCACAATGAGCAGTTCTTC.

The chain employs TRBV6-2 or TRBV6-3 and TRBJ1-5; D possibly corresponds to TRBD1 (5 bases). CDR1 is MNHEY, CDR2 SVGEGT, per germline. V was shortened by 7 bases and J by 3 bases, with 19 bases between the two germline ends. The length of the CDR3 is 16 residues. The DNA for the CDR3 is TGTGCCAGCAACGACGGGACGGCGGGGTACAATCAGCCCCAGCATTTT. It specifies CASNDGTAGYNQPQHF.

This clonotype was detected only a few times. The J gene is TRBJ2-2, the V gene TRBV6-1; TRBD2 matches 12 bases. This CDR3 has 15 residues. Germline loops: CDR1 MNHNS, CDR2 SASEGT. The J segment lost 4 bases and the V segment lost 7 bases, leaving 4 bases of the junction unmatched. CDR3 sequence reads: CASKSSGRVTGELFF. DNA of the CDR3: TGTGCCAGCAAATCTAGCGGGAGGGTCACCGGGGAGCTGTTTTTT.

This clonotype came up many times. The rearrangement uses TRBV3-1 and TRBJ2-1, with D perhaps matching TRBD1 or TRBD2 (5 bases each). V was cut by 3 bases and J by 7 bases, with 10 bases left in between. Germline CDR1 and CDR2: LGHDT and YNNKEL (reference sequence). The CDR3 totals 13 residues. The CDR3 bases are TGTGCCAGCAGCCAGGGACCTATGAATGAGCAGTTCTTC. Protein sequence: CASSQGPMNEQFF.

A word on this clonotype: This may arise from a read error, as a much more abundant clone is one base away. The CDR3 is CASRSLGASYEQYF. The CDR3, as DNA: TGTGCCAGCAGGTCCCTCGGGGCGTCCTACGAGCAGTACTTC. The rearrangement joins TRBV27 to TRBJ2-7; tentatively, D is TRBD1 or TRBD2 (5 bases each). Per the germline V gene, CDR1 is MNHEY and CDR2 is SMNVEV (reference sequence). V lost 6 bases, J lost 1 base, and 13 bases lay in between. The CDR3 contains 14 residues.

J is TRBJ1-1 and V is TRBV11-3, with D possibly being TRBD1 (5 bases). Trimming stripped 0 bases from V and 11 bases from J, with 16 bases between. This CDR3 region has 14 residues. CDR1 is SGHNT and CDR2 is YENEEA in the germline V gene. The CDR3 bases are TGTGCCAGCAGCTTAGATCCCACCAGAGGGGAGGCTTTCTTT. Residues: CASSLDPTRGEAFF.

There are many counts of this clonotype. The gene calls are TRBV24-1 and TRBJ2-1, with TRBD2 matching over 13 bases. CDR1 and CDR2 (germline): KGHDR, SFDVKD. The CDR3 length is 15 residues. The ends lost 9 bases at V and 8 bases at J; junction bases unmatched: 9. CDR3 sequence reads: CATAEGLAGRYEQFF. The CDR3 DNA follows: TGTGCCACCGCTGAGGGACTAGCGGGAAGGTATGAGCAGTTCTTC.

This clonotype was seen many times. The CDR3 reads CATRALAGGSEQYF. CDR3 in DNA: TGTGCCACTCGAGCTTTAGCGGGAGGGAGCGAGCAGTACTTC. The rearrangement joins TRBV3-1 to TRBJ2-7; 11 positions agree with TRBD2. Unmatched junction bases numbered 11, after V lost 10 bases and J lost 6 bases. The CDR3 is 14 residues long. Germline loops: CDR1 LGHDT, CDR2 YNNKEL (reference sequence).

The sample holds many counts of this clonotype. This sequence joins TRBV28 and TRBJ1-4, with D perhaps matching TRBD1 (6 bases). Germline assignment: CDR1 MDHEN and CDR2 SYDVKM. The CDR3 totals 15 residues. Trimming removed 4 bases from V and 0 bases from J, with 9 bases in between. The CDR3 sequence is CASSSRGPTNEKLFF. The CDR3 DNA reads TGTGCCAGCAGTTCCCGGGGGCCAACTAATGAAAAACTGTTTTTT.

DNA of the CDR3: TGTGCCAGCAGCTTAGGAGGACCGGGAGGGAGACTGGGTGAGCAGTTCTTC. Protein: CASSLGGPGGRLGEQFF. The rearrangement links TRBV7-9 to TRBJ2-1; 8 nucleotides agree with TRBD2. This CDR3 has 17 amino acids. The V gene end was trimmed by 1 base and the J gene end by 9 bases; junction bases not matched to a gene: 14. Germline V CDR1 and CDR2: SEHNR, FQNEAQ (reference sequence).

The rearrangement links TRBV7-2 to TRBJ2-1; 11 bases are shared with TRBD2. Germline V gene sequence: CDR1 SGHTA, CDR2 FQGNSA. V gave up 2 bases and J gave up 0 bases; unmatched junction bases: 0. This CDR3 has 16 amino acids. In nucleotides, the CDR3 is TGTGCCAGCAGCTTAACTAGCGGGGGCTCCTACAATGAGCAGTTCTTC. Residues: CASSLTSGGSYNEQFF.

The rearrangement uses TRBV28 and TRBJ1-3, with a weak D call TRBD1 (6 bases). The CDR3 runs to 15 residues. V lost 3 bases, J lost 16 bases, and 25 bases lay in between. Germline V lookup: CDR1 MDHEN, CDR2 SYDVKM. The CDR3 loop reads CASSFSGTKAPPRYF. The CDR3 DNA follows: TGTGCCAGCAGTTTTAGTGGGACAAAGGCGCCCCCACGGTATTTT.

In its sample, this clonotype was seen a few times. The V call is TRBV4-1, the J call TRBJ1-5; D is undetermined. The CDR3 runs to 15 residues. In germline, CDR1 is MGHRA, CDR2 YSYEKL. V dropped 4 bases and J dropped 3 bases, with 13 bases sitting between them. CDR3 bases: TGCGCCAGCAGCCGACAAGCCGACGTCAATCAGCCCCAGCATTTT. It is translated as CASSRQADVNQPQHF.